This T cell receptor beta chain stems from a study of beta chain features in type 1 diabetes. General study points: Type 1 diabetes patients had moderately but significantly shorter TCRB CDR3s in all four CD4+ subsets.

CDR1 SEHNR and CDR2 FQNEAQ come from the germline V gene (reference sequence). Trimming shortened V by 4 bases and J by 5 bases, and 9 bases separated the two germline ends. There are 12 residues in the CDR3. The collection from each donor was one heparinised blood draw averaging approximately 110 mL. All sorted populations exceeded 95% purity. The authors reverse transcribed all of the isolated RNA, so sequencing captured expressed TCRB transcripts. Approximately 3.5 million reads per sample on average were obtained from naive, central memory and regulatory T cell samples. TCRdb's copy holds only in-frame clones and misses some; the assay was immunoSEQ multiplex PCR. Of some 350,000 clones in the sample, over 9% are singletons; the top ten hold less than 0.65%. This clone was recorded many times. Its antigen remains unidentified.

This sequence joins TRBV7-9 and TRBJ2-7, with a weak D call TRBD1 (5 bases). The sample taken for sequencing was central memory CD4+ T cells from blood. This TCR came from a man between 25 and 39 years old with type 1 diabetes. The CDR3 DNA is TGTGCCAGCAGCTCCGGACACAACGAGCAGTACTTC. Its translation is CASSSGHNEQYF.